This is a list of T cell receptor beta chains from one sample in a study of human T cells and chemical hapten exposure. TCRdb reprocessed the RACE reads via MiXCR and lists one record per CDR3 protein. The sample has more than 250,000 distinct CDR3 sequences, about 8.1% seen once. The sample in question was whole blood, obtained in connection with sensitization to the hapten diphenylcyclopropenone (DPC). The receptor set was obtained from a woman aged 40 to 49 with alopecia areata. Some clones in this sample may be carry-over from other donors' samples. The CDR3 runs from the conserved cysteine through the conserved F or W. The D gene is left open where the match is weak. Clone size, where shown, is once, few, many, or a class for clones that have expanded.

d_call j_call clone_size v_call cdr3_aa cdr3_nt
TRBD2 TRBJ2-5 . TRBV7-8 CASSTYRAGARETQYF TGTGCCAGCAGCACTTACCGAGCGGGAGCTAGAGAGACCCAGTACTTC
. TRBJ2-6 few TRBV28 CASSLWGSGANVLTF TGTGCCAGCAGTTTATGGGGCTCTGGGGCCAACGTCCTGACTTTC
TRBD1 TRBJ2-5 few TRBV29-1 CSVVSGGGGETQYF TGCAGCGTTGTCTCAGGGGGTGGGGGAGAGACCCAGTACTTC
. TRBJ1-4 many TRBV28 CASSFLAGTNEKLFF TGTGCCAGCAGTTTCTTGGCAGGGACAAATGAAAAACTGTTTTTT
. TRBJ2-6 many TRBV6-2/TRBV6-3 CASSPGAGANVLTF TGTGCCAGCAGCCCAGGAGCTGGGGCCAACGTCCTGACTTTC
. TRBJ2-7 few TRBV11-1 CASSFRGVDEQYF TGTGCCAGCAGCTTCCGAGGGGTAGACGAGCAGTACTTC
. TRBJ2-7 few TRBV6-6 CASRTWYEQYF TGTGCCAGCCGGACATGGTACGAGCAGTACTTC
TRBD1 TRBJ1-6 many TRBV6-2/TRBV6-3 CASSYGTATNSPLHF TGTGCCAGCAGTTACGGGACAGCTACCAATTCACCCCTCCACTTT
. TRBJ2-3 . TRBV20-1 CSATGAGWDTDTQYF TGCAGTGCAACCGGAGCTGGCTGGGACACAGATACGCAGTATTTT
. TRBJ2-6 few TRBV29-1 CSARSRGAGANVLTF TGCAGCGCAAGGTCCAGGGGAGCTGGGGCCAACGTCCTGACTTTC
TRBD2 TRBJ2-1 few TRBV10-3 CAISVKASGRNEQFF TGTGCCATCAGTGTTAAGGCTAGCGGGAGGAATGAGCAGTTCTTC
. TRBJ2-5 few TRBV12-3/TRBV12-4 CASSFNEGAQYF TGTGCCAGCAGTTTTAACGAAGGGGCCCAGTACTTC
. TRBJ2-3 many TRBV28 CASSPLGTQYF TGTGCCAGCAGTCCGCTGGGTACGCAGTATTTT
. TRBJ2-6 few TRBV19 CASKDSFWGGANVLTF TGTGCCAGTAAGGACAGCTTCTGGGGAGGGGCCAACGTCCTGACTTTC
TRBD1 TRBJ1-1 few TRBV28 CASSFIPNRGEAFF TGTGCCAGCAGTTTTATCCCCAACAGGGGCGAAGCTTTCTTT
. TRBJ1-1 few TRBV5-1 CASSLASRGTEAFF TGCGCCAGCAGCTTGGCCAGCAGGGGAACTGAAGCTTTCTTT
. TRBJ2-7 . TRBV4-3 CASSQDFGQPYEQYF TGCGCCAGCAGCCAAGATTTTGGGCAGCCCTACGAGCAGTACTTC
. TRBJ2-1 few TRBV11-3 CASSPRPAGEQFF TGTGCCAGCAGCCCAAGGCCGGCGGGAGAGCAGTTCTTC
. TRBJ2-7 . TRBV20-1 CSARDLGHSYEQYF TGCAGTGCTAGAGATTTGGGACATTCCTACGAGCAGTACTTC
TRBD2 TRBJ2-1 few TRBV11-3 CASSLDSGAGVSNEQFF TGTGCCAGCAGCTTAGATTCCGGAGCGGGAGTGAGCAATGAGCAGTTCTTC
. TRBJ2-1 few TRBV5-1 CASSRGIWSEENEQFF TGCGCCAGCAGCAGGGGGATTTGGAGCGAAGAGAATGAGCAGTTCTTC
. TRBJ1-4 few TRBV29-1 CSVSDGGLFF TGCAGCGTATCAGATGGGGGACTGTTTTTT
TRBD1 TRBJ2-7 . TRBV3-1 CASSQEDRGFYQYF TGTGCCAGCAGCCAAGAGGACAGGGGGTTCTACCAGTACTTC
TRBD1 TRBJ2-7 many TRBV28 CASILPGQSYEQYF TGTGCCAGCATCCTTCCGGGACAGTCCTACGAGCAGTACTTC
TRBD2 TRBJ2-3 many TRBV10-3 CAISGGGSRGDTQYF TGTGCCATCAGTGGCGGGGGATCCCGGGGAGATACGCAGTATTTT
TRBD2 TRBJ2-1 . TRBV29-1 CSVPGLAGTRGEQFF TGCAGCGTTCCCGGACTAGCGGGGACTCGCGGCGAGCAGTTCTTC
TRBD2 TRBJ2-2 . TRBV10-3 CATSGTAENTGELFF TGTGCCACCAGCGGGACCGCCGAGAACACCGGGGAGCTGTTTTTT
. TRBJ1-3 few TRBV12-3/TRBV12-4 CASSFNRGNTIYF TGTGCCAGCAGTTTTAACAGAGGAAACACCATATATTTT
. TRBJ1-6 . TRBV20-1 CSAKTGTGSSYNSPLHF TGCAGTGCCAAGACGGGGACGGGGAGCTCCTATAATTCACCCCTCCACTTT
. TRBJ2-1 . TRBV5-5 CASSLRQTGQFF TGTGCCAGCAGCCTGAGGCAGACTGGGCAGTTCTTC
. TRBJ2-2 few TRBV5-6 CASSLISTGELFF TGTGCCAGCAGCCTGATTTCGACCGGGGAGCTGTTTTTT
. TRBJ2-3 many TRBV4-1 CASSQEGADTQYF TGCGCCAGCAGCCAAGAGGGGGCAGATACGCAGTATTTT
. TRBJ1-6 few TRBV29-1 CSVGDSFNSPLHF TGCAGCGTTGGAGACAGCTTCAATTCACCCCTCCACTTT
. TRBJ2-2 . TRBV4-2 CASSPRWGAGTGELFF TGTGCCAGCAGCCCAAGATGGGGGGCAGGCACCGGGGAGCTGTTTTTT
. TRBJ2-4 many TRBV4-1 CASSQDLLAALAKNIQYF TGCGCCAGCAGCCAAGATCTTTTGGCGGCCCTAGCCAAAAACATTCAGTACTTC
. TRBJ2-7 . TRBV4-1 CASSQDGYTGYEQYF TGCGCCAGCAGCCAAGATGGATACACAGGCTACGAGCAGTACTTC
TRBD1 TRBJ1-2 . TRBV20-1 CTPRGANYGYTF TGCACTCCCAGGGGGGCCAACTATGGCTACACCTTC
TRBD1 TRBJ2-5 few TRBV28 CASRRTGIEWRETQYF TGTGCCAGCAGACGGACAGGGATTGAATGGAGAGAGACCCAGTACTTC
TRBD1 TRBJ1-2 few TRBV28 CASSRRDRNGYTF TGTGCCAGCAGCCGCCGGGACAGAAATGGCTACACCTTC